This TCR beta chain was profiled in a study of molecular identifiers for immune sequencing clone quantification. In preparing bulk TCR libraries, previously described methods and listed TCR primers were used. TCRdb processed the PCR reads anew with MiXCR; each CDR3 protein has one entry. This table has about 630,000 distinct CDR3 sequences, less than 30% appearing once. The receptor was derived from a human donor in good health. Some libraries in this study had Jurkat cell RNA spiked in. The specimen was naive CD8+ T cells from blood, with Jurkat cell RNA spiked in. Specified subset: FACS-sorted CD8+CD4-CCR7+CD45RA+ naive T cells.

The CDR3 here is CASSQESGSGSPDTQYF. The DNA for the CDR3 is TGTGCCAGCAGCCAAGAATCCGGTAGCGGGAGCCCCGATACGCAGTATTTT. The chain employs TRBV4-2 and TRBJ2-3, with 9 nucleotides matching TRBD2. This CDR3 is 17 amino acids long. Germline V gene lookup returns CDR1 LGHNA and CDR2 YNFKEQ. The trim removed 0 bases at V and 6 bases at J, leaving 10 bases unmatched.